These T cell receptor beta chains were read from a single sample in a study of T cells in Graves' hyperthyroidism and ophthalmopathy. TCRdb independently ran MiXCR on the multiplex PCR reads; one entry per CDR3 protein. The sample contains more than 300,000 distinct CDR3 sequences, approximately 17% of which appear only once. Source material: blood. The receptor source for this set is a man aged 18-30 years with Graves' ophthalmopathy. The CDR3 runs from the conserved cysteine through the conserved F or W. The D gene is left open where the match is weak. Rows give clone size only sometimes, using once, few, many, or a class for an expanded clone.

- - TRBJ2-7 TRBV7-6 CASSTLGGSTYEQYF TGTGCCAGCAGCACCTTGGGCGGGTCTACCTACGAGCAGTACTTC
- - TRBJ2-7 TRBV13 CASSPEGGREQYF TGTGCCAGCAGCCCCGAGGGGGGAAGGGAACAGTACTTC
- - TRBJ1-1 TRBV25-1 CASREAAETEAFF TGTGCCAGCAGAGAAGCGGCAGAAACTGAAGCTTTCTTT
- few TRBJ1-1 TRBV20-1 CSARDLESHHTEAFF TGCAGTGCTAGAGACCTGGAAAGTCACCACACTGAAGCTTTCTTT
TRBD1 many TRBJ2-7 TRBV28 CASSLGQGNYEQYF TGTGCCAGCAGCTTAGGACAGGGGAACTACGAGCAGTACTTC
TRBD1 - TRBJ2-5 TRBV28 CASSFKGAETQYF TGTGCCAGCAGTTTTAAGGGGGCTGAGACCCAGTACTTC
TRBD2 few TRBJ2-1 TRBV14 CASSQFSGGLYNEQFF TGTGCCAGCAGCCAATTTAGCGGGGGGCTCTACAATGAGCAGTTCTTC
- - TRBJ2-2 TRBV5-4 CASSLAGGSDTGELFF TGTGCCAGCAGCTTGGCTGGGGGATCGGACACCGGGGAGCTGTTTTTT
TRBD1 once TRBJ2-1 TRBV6-1 CASRPGQAYNEQFF TGTGCCAGCAGACCGGGACAGGCGTACAATGAGCAGTTCTTC
- many TRBJ1-2 TRBV12-3/TRBV12-4 CASTPISRANYGYTF TGTGCCAGCACCCCGATTTCCCGCGCTAACTATGGCTACACCTTC
- many TRBJ2-7 TRBV27 CASRGGRSYEQYF TGTGCCAGCAGAGGGGGGAGATCCTACGAGCAGTACTTC
TRBD1 - TRBJ1-1 TRBV25-1 CASSESHRGLGNTEAFF TGTGCCAGCAGTGAATCTCACAGGGGGCTAGGGAACACTGAAGCTTTCTTT
- many TRBJ1-4 TRBV11-2 CASSSKGQRGEKLFF TGTGCCAGCAGCTCCAAAGGACAACGGGGTGAAAAACTGTTTTTT
- many TRBJ2-3 TRBV6-5 CASSYSPNPGTDTQYF TGTGCCAGCAGTTACTCGCCGAACCCGGGCACAGATACGCAGTATTTT
- few TRBJ2-7 TRBV6-1 CASSEGKSYEQYF TGTGCCAGCAGTGAGGGCAAGTCCTACGAGCAGTACTTC